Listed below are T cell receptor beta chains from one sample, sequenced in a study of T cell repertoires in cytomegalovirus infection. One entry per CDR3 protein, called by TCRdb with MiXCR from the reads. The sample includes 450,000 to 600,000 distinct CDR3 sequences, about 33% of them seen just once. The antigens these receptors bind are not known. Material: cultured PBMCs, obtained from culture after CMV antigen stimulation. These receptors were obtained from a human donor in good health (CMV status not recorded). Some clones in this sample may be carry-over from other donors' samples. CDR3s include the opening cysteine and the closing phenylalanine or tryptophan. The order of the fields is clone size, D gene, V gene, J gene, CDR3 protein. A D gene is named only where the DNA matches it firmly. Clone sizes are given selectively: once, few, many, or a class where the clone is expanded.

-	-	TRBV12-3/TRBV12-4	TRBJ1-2	CASSLAGVDYGYTF
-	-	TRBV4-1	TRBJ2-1	CASSQSLALDEQFF
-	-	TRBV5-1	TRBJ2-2	CASSLPQDRPHTGELFF
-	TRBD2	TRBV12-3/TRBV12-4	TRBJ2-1	CASSLASREWDEQFF
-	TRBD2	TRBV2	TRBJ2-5	CASRRDYSETQYF
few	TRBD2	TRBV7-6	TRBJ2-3	CASSSPGGRGGTDTQYF
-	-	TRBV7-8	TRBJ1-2	CASSPFEDRLYGYTF
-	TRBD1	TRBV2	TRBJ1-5	CASSPQDRGGNQPQHF
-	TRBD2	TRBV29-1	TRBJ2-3	CSVVPSGRRGDTQYF
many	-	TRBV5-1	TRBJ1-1	CASSPQPSQAGTEAFF
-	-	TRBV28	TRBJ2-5	CASSLRRVQGWRETQYF
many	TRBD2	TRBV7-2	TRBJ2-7	CASSSSRGGGYEQYF
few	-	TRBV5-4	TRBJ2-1	CASSLLGGSYNEQFF
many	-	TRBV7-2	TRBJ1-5	CASSSREWNQPQHF
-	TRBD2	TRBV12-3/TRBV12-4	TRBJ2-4	CASSSRLAGDHIQYF
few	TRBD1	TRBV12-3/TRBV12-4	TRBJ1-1	CASRGTVSNTEAFF
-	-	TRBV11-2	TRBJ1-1	CASSALVRNKAFF
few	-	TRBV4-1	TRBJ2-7	CASSQDPGESYEQYF
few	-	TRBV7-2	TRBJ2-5	CASSLAPGRDQETQYF
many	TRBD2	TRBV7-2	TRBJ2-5	CASSLGVAGNQETQYF
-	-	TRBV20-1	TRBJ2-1	CSASFFVTGSSNEQFF
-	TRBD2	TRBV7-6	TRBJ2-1	CASAWTSANNEQFF
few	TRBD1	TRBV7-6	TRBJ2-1	CASSLNRGSFDEQFF
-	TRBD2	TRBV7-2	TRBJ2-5	CASSLGRLAGQETQYF
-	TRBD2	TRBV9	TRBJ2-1	CASSPGGIAGTDEQFF
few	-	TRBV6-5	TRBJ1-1	CASSRSGESTEAFF
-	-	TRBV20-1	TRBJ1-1	CSARPPFGNTEAFF
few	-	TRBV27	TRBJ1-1	CASSLFGMGAEAFF